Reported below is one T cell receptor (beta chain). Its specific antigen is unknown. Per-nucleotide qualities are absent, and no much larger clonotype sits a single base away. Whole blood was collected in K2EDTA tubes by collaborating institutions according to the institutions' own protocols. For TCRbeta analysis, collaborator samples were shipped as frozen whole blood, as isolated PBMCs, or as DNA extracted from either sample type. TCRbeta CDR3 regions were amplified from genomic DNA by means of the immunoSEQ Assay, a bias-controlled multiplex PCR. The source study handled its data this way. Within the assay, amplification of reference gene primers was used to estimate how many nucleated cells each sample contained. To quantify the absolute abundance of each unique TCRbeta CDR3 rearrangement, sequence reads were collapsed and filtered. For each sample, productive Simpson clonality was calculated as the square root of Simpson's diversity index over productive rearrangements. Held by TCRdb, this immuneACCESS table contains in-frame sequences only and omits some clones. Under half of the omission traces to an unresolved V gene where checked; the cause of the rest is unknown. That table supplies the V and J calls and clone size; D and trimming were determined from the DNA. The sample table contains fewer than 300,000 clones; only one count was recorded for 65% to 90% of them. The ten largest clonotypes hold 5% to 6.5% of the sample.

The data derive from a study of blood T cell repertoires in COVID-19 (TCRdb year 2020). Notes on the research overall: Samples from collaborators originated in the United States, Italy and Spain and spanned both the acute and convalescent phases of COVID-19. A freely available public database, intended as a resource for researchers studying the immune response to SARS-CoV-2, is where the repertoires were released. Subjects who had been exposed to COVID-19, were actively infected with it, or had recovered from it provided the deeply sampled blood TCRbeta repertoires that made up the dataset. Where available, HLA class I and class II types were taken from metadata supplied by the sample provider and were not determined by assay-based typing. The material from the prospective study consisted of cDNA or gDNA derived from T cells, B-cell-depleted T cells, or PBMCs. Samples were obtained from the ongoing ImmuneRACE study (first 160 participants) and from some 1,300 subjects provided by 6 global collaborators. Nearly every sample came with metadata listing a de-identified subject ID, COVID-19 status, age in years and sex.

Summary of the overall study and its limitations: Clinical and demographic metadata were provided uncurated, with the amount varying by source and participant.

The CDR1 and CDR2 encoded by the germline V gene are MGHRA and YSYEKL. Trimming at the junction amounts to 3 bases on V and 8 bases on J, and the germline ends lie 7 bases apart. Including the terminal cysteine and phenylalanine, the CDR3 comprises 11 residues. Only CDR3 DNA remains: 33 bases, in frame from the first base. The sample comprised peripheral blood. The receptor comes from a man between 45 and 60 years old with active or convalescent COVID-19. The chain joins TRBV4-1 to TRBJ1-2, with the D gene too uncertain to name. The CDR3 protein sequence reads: CASSQLGGYTF. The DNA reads TGCGCCAGCAGCCAGCTAGGCGGCTACACCTTC.